This paragraph reports one TCR beta chain. The antigen is not known. This sample was included in a study of cytomegalovirus exposure and HLA in healthy donors. Study conclusions and caveats: Per published reports, the classifier diagnosed cytomegalovirus status with high specificity and sensitivity.

Primers included in the PCR were 60 Vbeta and 13 Jbeta primers. Libraries were prepared by immunoSEQ multiplex PCR; TCRdb keeps only in-frame clonotypes and omits some of them. The sample holds more than 150,000 clones; 78% are singletons and the top ten take roughly 6.4%. Trimming removed 1 base at V and 1 base at J, with 8 bases between. The CDR3 runs to 14 residues. Germline V CDR1 and CDR2: SGHRS, YFSETQ. The source of this sequence is a woman between 40 and 50 years old in good health and CMV-seropositive. This chain uses TRBV5-1 with TRBJ2-5; D may be TRBD2 (5 bases). The sequencing sample was made of PBMCs. CDR3: CASSLSGIQETQYF. For the CDR3, the DNA is TGCGCCAGCAGCTTGTCGGGGATCCAAGAGACCCAGTACTTC.